This T cell receptor beta chain appears in the sequencing data of a study of blood T cell repertoires in COVID-19. Study-level information: The United States, Italy and Spain provided the acute and convalescent COVID-19 samples. The analysed material was cDNA or gDNA that came from T cells, B-cell-depleted T cells, or PBMCs.

Methods used by the authors: From reference gene primer amplification, estimates of nucleated cell counts were derived. Data came from immunoSEQ multiplex PCR; TCRdb stores just in-frame clones and leaves some out. That table furnishes V, J and clone size, whereas the DNA furnished D and trimming. The repertoire holds approximately 140,000 clones, with roughly 80% as singletons. Comments on this clone: The same CDR3 also results from other DNA sequences found in this sample.

The receptor comes from a human donor in a cohort sampled during active COVID-19. Sample: peripheral blood.

This CDR3 reads CASSLGQGGYEQYF. DNA of the CDR3: TGTGCCAGCAGCTTGGGACAGGGAGGCTACGAGCAGTACTTC. V usage is TRBV5-4 and J usage is TRBJ2-7; weak D call: TRBD1 (7 bases). Trimming cost V 0 bases and J 3 bases, with 10 bases left between them. The CDR3 runs 14 residues. Germline CDR1 SGHNT, CDR2 YYREEE (reference sequence).